This T cell receptor beta chain came from a study of shared clonotypes between healthy human individuals. About this clone: Its antigen is as yet unknown.

TCRdb's copy holds only in-frame clones and misses some; the assay was immunoSEQ multiplex PCR. The sample consists of fewer than 1 million clones, about 96% of them appearing once. Study-wide findings and caveats: With few donors, the genetic and exposure-history diversity represented was limited. Rarefaction showed sorted-subset sequencing was incomplete despite large depth.

Naive-designated CD8 cells lacked CD45RO, were positively enriched for CCR7, and omitted terminally differentiated effector memory CD45RA+ cells. V was trimmed by 4 bases and J by 1 base, leaving 13 bases between them. CDR3 length: 15 amino acids. Germline V gene data show CDR1 as SGHNT and CDR2 as YYREEE (reference sequence). The clonotype comes from a man between 25 and 39 years old in good health. The chain is built from TRBV5-4 and TRBJ2-3; a possible D gene is TRBD1 (6 bases). The sequencing input was naive CD8+ T cells sorted from blood. The CDR3 region has the DNA TGTGCCAGCAGCGCACAGACAGGAGGCACAGATACGCAGTATTTT. Translated: CASSAQTGGTDTQYF. Full variable domain (outside the CDR3, taken from reference TRBV5-4 and TRBJ2-3): ETGVTQSPTHLIKTRGQQVTLRCSSQSGHNTVSWYQQALGQGPQFIFQYYREEENGRGNFPPRFSGLQFPNYSSELNVNALELDDSALYLCASSAQTGGTDTQYFGPGTRLTVL.